This is a list of T cell receptor beta chains from one sample in a study of T cell repertoires in cytomegalovirus infection. TCRdb re-called the reads through MiXCR, storing one row per CDR3 protein. The data show about 310,000 distinct CDR3 sequences, with about a tenth seen just once and 2.5% held by the top ten. The sample taken for sequencing was PBMCs. These receptor sequences come from a human donor in good health (CMV status not recorded). Some clones in this sample may be carry-over from other donors' samples. The CDR3 runs from the conserved cysteine through the conserved F or W. Fields, in order: J gene, clone size, D gene, V gene, CDR3 protein, CDR3 DNA. The D gene is left open where the match is weak. Rows give clone size only sometimes, using once, few, many, or a class for an expanded clone.

j_call: TRBJ2-1; clone_size: many; d_call: TRBD2; v_call: TRBV24-1; cdr3_aa: CATSASVGGDYNEQFF; cdr3_nt: TGTGCCACCAGTGCCTCGGTGGGGGGGGACTACAATGAGCAGTTCTTC
j_call: TRBJ1-3; clone_size: many; d_call: .; v_call: TRBV6-2/TRBV6-3; cdr3_aa: CAASLGTLGHTIYF; cdr3_nt: TGTGCAGCTTCCTTGGGCACCCTTGGACACACCATATATTTT
j_call: TRBJ2-1; clone_size: many; d_call: .; v_call: TRBV6-6; cdr3_aa: CASSPGNEQFF; cdr3_nt: TGTGCCAGCAGTCCGGGTAATGAGCAGTTCTTC
j_call: TRBJ2-1; clone_size: many; d_call: TRBD1; v_call: TRBV7-8; cdr3_aa: CASSLNRQGARNEQFF; cdr3_nt: TGTGCCAGCAGCCTTAACAGGCAGGGGGCAAGGAATGAGCAGTTCTTC
j_call: TRBJ2-5; clone_size: many; d_call: .; v_call: TRBV7-8; cdr3_aa: CASSADGEETQYF; cdr3_nt: TGTGCCAGCAGCGCAGACGGGGAAGAGACCCAGTACTTC
j_call: TRBJ1-3; clone_size: many; d_call: TRBD1; v_call: TRBV28; cdr3_aa: CASSFLTGDTNTIYF; cdr3_nt: TGTGCCAGCAGTTTCCTAACAGGGGATACAAACACCATATATTTT
j_call: TRBJ2-1; clone_size: .; d_call: .; v_call: TRBV13; cdr3_aa: CASSWIGDNEQFF; cdr3_nt: TGTGCCAGCAGCTGGATAGGGGACAATGAGCAGTTCTTC
j_call: TRBJ1-3; clone_size: few; d_call: .; v_call: TRBV5-1; cdr3_aa: CASSREEQASGNTIYF; cdr3_nt: TGCGCCAGCTCGAGGGAGGAGCAAGCCTCTGGAAACACCATATATTTT
j_call: TRBJ1-2; clone_size: many; d_call: .; v_call: TRBV28; cdr3_aa: CASSSTGSGYTF; cdr3_nt: TGTGCCAGCAGTTCCACAGGGTCCGGCTACACCTTC
j_call: TRBJ1-2; clone_size: .; d_call: .; v_call: TRBV24-1; cdr3_aa: CATSDSQGRGYTF; cdr3_nt: TGTGCCACCAGTGATTCCCAGGGTCGGGGCTACACCTTC
j_call: TRBJ2-3; clone_size: few; d_call: TRBD1; v_call: TRBV20-1; cdr3_aa: CSASTGQGIGTDTQYF; cdr3_nt: TGCAGTGCTAGTACTGGACAGGGTATTGGCACAGATACGCAGTATTTT
j_call: TRBJ1-6; clone_size: few; d_call: TRBD1; v_call: TRBV6-1; cdr3_aa: CASSRDRGSSPLHF; cdr3_nt: TGTGCCAGCAGTCGGGACAGGGGGAGTTCACCCCTCCACTTT
j_call: TRBJ1-5; clone_size: many; d_call: TRBD1; v_call: TRBV2; cdr3_aa: CASRWDSQGPQHF; cdr3_nt: TGTGCCAGCAGGTGGGACAGCCAAGGCCCCCAGCATTTT
j_call: TRBJ2-5; clone_size: .; d_call: TRBD2; v_call: TRBV27; cdr3_aa: CASSSSWTSGETQYF; cdr3_nt: TGTGCCAGCAGTTCGTCCTGGACTAGCGGAGAGACCCAGTACTTC
j_call: TRBJ2-7; clone_size: .; d_call: TRBD1; v_call: TRBV5-1; cdr3_aa: CASSFGQGVSYEQYF; cdr3_nt: TGCGCCAGCAGCTTTGGACAGGGGGTTTCCTACGAGCAGTACTTC
j_call: TRBJ1-2; clone_size: .; d_call: .; v_call: TRBV3-1; cdr3_aa: CASSQRGGIGYGYTF; cdr3_nt: TGTGCCAGCAGCCAACGGGGAGGGATAGGCTATGGCTACACCTTC
j_call: TRBJ1-4; clone_size: .; d_call: .; v_call: TRBV20-1; cdr3_aa: CSAPGLHEKLFF; cdr3_nt: TGCAGTGCGCCGGGACTGCATGAAAAACTGTTTTTT
j_call: TRBJ1-5; clone_size: many; d_call: .; v_call: TRBV7-9; cdr3_aa: CASSSTYVSNQPQHF; cdr3_nt: TGTGCCAGCAGCTCCACATACGTTAGCAATCAGCCCCAGCATTTT
j_call: TRBJ1-2; clone_size: many; d_call: .; v_call: TRBV4-1; cdr3_aa: CASSQENRVNYGYTF; cdr3_nt: TGCGCCAGCAGCCAAGAGAACAGGGTTAACTATGGCTACACCTTC
j_call: TRBJ1-1; clone_size: few; d_call: .; v_call: TRBV28; cdr3_aa: CASRQGLGAFF; cdr3_nt: TGTGCCAGCAGACAGGGCCTCGGAGCTTTCTTT
j_call: TRBJ2-4; clone_size: many; d_call: TRBD1; v_call: TRBV12-3/TRBV12-4; cdr3_aa: CASSLIPGQEASAKNIQYF; cdr3_nt: TGTGCCAGCAGTTTAATACCGGGACAGGAGGCGAGCGCCAAAAACATTCAGTACTTC
j_call: TRBJ1-5; clone_size: few; d_call: .; v_call: TRBV6-5; cdr3_aa: CASSRRASSNQPQHF; cdr3_nt: TGTGCCAGCAGCCGCAGGGCCTCCAGCAATCAGCCCCAGCATTTT
j_call: TRBJ1-1; clone_size: many; d_call: TRBD1; v_call: TRBV2; cdr3_aa: CASTRQGLNTEAFF; cdr3_nt: TGTGCCAGCACCAGACAGGGATTGAACACTGAAGCTTTCTTT
j_call: TRBJ1-1; clone_size: few; d_call: .; v_call: TRBV5-4; cdr3_aa: CASSSTFSDTEAFF; cdr3_nt: TGTGCCAGCAGCTCGACCTTTTCGGACACTGAAGCTTTCTTT
j_call: TRBJ1-1; clone_size: many; d_call: .; v_call: TRBV10-3; cdr3_aa: CAISVSGNTEAFF; cdr3_nt: TGTGCCATCAGTGTCTCGGGGAACACTGAAGCTTTCTTT
j_call: TRBJ2-5; clone_size: few; d_call: .; v_call: TRBV20-1; cdr3_aa: CSAREGGLRGAQYF; cdr3_nt: TGCAGTGCTAGAGAGGGGGGCCTTAGAGGGGCCCAGTACTTC
j_call: TRBJ2-2; clone_size: many; d_call: .; v_call: TRBV11-2; cdr3_aa: CASSSWSRVGPTGELFF; cdr3_nt: TGTGCCAGCAGCTCATGGTCCCGGGTGGGACCAACCGGGGAGCTGTTTTTT
j_call: TRBJ2-5; clone_size: many; d_call: .; v_call: TRBV7-9; cdr3_aa: CASSLAVLVGETQYF; cdr3_nt: TGTGCCAGCAGCTTAGCTGTACTGGTCGGAGAGACCCAGTACTTC
j_call: TRBJ2-5; clone_size: .; d_call: .; v_call: TRBV5-1; cdr3_aa: CASSLAGGYGETQYF; cdr3_nt: TGCGCCAGCAGCTTGGCCGGGGGTTACGGAGAGACCCAGTACTTC
j_call: TRBJ1-5; clone_size: many; d_call: TRBD1; v_call: TRBV6-2/TRBV6-3; cdr3_aa: CASRGRDSWIQPQHF; cdr3_nt: TGTGCCAGCAGGGGCCGGGACAGCTGGATTCAGCCCCAGCATTTT
j_call: TRBJ2-1; clone_size: many; d_call: .; v_call: TRBV20-1; cdr3_aa: CSARGGVIKRSYNEQFF; cdr3_nt: TGCAGTGCTAGAGGCGGGGTGATTAAGAGGTCCTACAATGAGCAGTTCTTC
j_call: TRBJ1-4; clone_size: many; d_call: .; v_call: TRBV7-8; cdr3_aa: CASSRDGLSATNEKLFF; cdr3_nt: TGTGCCAGCAGCCGGGACGGCCTATCTGCCACTAATGAAAAACTGTTTTTT
j_call: TRBJ1-2; clone_size: many; d_call: .; v_call: TRBV18; cdr3_aa: CASSPLRQDYGYTF; cdr3_nt: TGTGCCAGCTCACCACTGAGACAGGACTATGGCTACACCTTC
j_call: TRBJ1-4; clone_size: .; d_call: .; v_call: TRBV20-1; cdr3_aa: CSAIRVIGEKLFF; cdr3_nt: TGCAGCGCTATTCGAGTCATCGGGGAAAAACTGTTTTTT
j_call: TRBJ2-3; clone_size: many; d_call: .; v_call: TRBV7-8; cdr3_aa: CASSLAGGGRDTQYF; cdr3_nt: TGTGCCAGCAGCCTAGCTGGAGGGGGGCGAGATACGCAGTATTTT
j_call: TRBJ2-1; clone_size: few; d_call: TRBD2; v_call: TRBV20-1; cdr3_aa: CSATGTSGGSFSDNEQFF; cdr3_nt: TGCAGTGCTACCGGGACTAGCGGGGGATCTTTTTCGGACAATGAGCAGTTCTTC
j_call: TRBJ2-1; clone_size: few; d_call: .; v_call: TRBV19; cdr3_aa: CASQTMQGWNEQFF; cdr3_nt: TGTGCCAGCCAGACAATGCAGGGGTGGAATGAGCAGTTCTTC
j_call: TRBJ2-7; clone_size: .; d_call: .; v_call: TRBV2; cdr3_aa: CASSDFGQGSDEQYF; cdr3_nt: TGTGCCAGCAGTGATTTTGGGCAGGGATCGGACGAGCAGTACTTC
j_call: TRBJ2-3; clone_size: few; d_call: .; v_call: TRBV19; cdr3_aa: CASTHELTDTQYF; cdr3_nt: TGTGCCAGTACCCATGAATTGACAGATACGCAGTATTTT
j_call: TRBJ2-1; clone_size: few; d_call: TRBD2; v_call: TRBV20-1; cdr3_aa: CSAPGLAGGYSEQFF; cdr3_nt: TGCAGTGCTCCCGGACTAGCGGGGGGGTACAGTGAGCAGTTCTTC
j_call: TRBJ2-5; clone_size: .; d_call: .; v_call: TRBV7-9; cdr3_aa: CASSSTSQETQYF; cdr3_nt: TGTGCCAGCAGCTCGACGAGTCAAGAGACCCAGTACTTC
j_call: TRBJ2-1; clone_size: many; d_call: TRBD1; v_call: TRBV7-2; cdr3_aa: CASSLEGTGGSYNEQFF; cdr3_nt: TGTGCCAGCAGCTTAGAGGGTACAGGGGGCTCCTACAATGAGCAGTTCTTC
j_call: TRBJ1-5; clone_size: many; d_call: TRBD1; v_call: TRBV28; cdr3_aa: CASSFPDRGNQPQHF; cdr3_nt: TGTGCCAGCAGTTTCCCGGACAGGGGGAATCAGCCCCAGCATTTT
j_call: TRBJ2-5; clone_size: many; d_call: .; v_call: TRBV6-2/TRBV6-3; cdr3_aa: CASSYSREETQYF; cdr3_nt: TGTGCCAGCAGTTACTCTCGGGAAGAGACCCAGTACTTC
j_call: TRBJ2-3; clone_size: .; d_call: .; v_call: TRBV20-1; cdr3_aa: CSAREDGGTQYF; cdr3_nt: TGCAGTGCTAGAGAGGATGGAGGTACGCAGTATTTT
j_call: TRBJ2-2; clone_size: many; d_call: .; v_call: TRBV6-5; cdr3_aa: CASSRTAQRTGELFF; cdr3_nt: TGTGCCAGCAGCCGGACAGCTCAACGCACCGGGGAGCTGTTTTTT
j_call: TRBJ2-1; clone_size: many; d_call: .; v_call: TRBV7-3; cdr3_aa: CASSEGVSSYNEQFF; cdr3_nt: TGTGCCAGCAGCGAAGGGGTGAGCTCCTACAATGAGCAGTTCTTC
j_call: TRBJ2-7; clone_size: many; d_call: TRBD2; v_call: TRBV20-1; cdr3_aa: CSAETSGGPHEQYF; cdr3_nt: TGCAGTGCTGAAACTAGCGGGGGGCCCCACGAGCAGTACTTC
j_call: TRBJ1-6; clone_size: many; d_call: TRBD1; v_call: TRBV20-1; cdr3_aa: CSASSDRGNSPLHF; cdr3_nt: TGCAGTGCTAGCAGTGACAGGGGTAATTCACCCCTCCACTTT